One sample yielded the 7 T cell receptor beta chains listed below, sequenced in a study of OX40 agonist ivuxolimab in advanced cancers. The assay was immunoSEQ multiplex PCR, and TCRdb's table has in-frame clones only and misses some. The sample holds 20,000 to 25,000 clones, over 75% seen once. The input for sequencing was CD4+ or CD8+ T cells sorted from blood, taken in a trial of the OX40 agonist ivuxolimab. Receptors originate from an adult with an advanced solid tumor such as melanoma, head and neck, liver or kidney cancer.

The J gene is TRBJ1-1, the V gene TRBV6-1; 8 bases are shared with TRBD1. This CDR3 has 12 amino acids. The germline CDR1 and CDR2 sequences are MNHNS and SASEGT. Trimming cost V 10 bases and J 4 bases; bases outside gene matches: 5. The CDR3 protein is CATITGGTEAFF. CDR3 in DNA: TGTGCCACCATTACAGGGGGCACTGAAGCTTTCTTT.

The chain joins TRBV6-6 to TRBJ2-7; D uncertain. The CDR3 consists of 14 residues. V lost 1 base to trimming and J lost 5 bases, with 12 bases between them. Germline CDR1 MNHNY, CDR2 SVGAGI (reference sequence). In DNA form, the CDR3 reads TGTGCCAGCAGTTACTACGACGGCCGCGACGAGCAGTACTTC. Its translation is CASSYYDGRDEQYF.

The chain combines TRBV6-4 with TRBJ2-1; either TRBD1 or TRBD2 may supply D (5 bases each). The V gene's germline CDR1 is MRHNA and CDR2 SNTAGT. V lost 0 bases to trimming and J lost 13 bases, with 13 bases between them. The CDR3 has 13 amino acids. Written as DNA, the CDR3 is TGTGCCAGCAGTGACTCGGACATTCGGGAACAGTTCTTC. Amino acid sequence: CASSDSDIREQFF.

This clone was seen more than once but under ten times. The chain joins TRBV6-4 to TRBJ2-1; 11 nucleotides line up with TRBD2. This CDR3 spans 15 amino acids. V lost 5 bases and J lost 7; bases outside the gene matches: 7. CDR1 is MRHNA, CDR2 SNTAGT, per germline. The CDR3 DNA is TGTGCCAGCAGTCCGCTAGCGGGGGGCACGAATGAGCAGTTCTTC. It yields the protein CASSPLAGGTNEQFF.

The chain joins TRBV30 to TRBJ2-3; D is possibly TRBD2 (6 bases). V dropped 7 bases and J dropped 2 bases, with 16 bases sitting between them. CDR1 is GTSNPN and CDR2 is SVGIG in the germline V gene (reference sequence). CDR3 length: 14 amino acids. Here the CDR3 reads CASRGLPLTDTQYF. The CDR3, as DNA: TGTGCCTCTAGAGGACTACCCCTCACAGATACGCAGTATTTT.

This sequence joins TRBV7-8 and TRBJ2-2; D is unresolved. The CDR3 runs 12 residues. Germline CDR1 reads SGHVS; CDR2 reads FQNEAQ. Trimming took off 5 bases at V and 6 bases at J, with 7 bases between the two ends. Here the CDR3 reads CASSQLAGELFF. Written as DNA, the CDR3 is TGTGCCAGCAGCCAGCTGGCCGGGGAGCTGTTTTTT.

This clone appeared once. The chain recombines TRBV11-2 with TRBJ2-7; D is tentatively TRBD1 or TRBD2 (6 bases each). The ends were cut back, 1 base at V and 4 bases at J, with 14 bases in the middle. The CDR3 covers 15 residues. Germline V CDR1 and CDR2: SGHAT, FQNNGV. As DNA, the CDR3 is TGTGCCAGCAGCTTAGTTCCGGGGGCGAGATACGAGCAGTACTTC. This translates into CASSLVPGARYEQYF.